The source of this TCR beta chain is a study of blood T cell repertoires in COVID-19 (dated by TCRdb to the early 2020s). With regard to the full study: The collaborator samples originated in the United States, Italy and Spain and spanned the acute and convalescent phases of COVID-19. The prospective study material was composed of cDNA or gDNA derived from T cells, B-cell-depleted T cells, or PBMCs. The dataset comprised deeply sampled blood TCRbeta repertoires from subjects exposed to, actively infected with, or recovered from COVID-19. The repertoires were made available in a free public database intended to serve as a resource for research on the immune response to SARS-CoV-2. The samples were drawn from two sources: the first 160 participants of the ongoing ImmuneRACE study, and over 1,000 subjects contributed by 6 global collaborators. Sample metadata almost always included a de-identified subject ID, COVID-19 status, age in years and sex. Where available, HLA class I and class II types were obtained from metadata supplied by the sample provider rather than from assay-based typing. Summary of the overall study and its limitations: How much clinical and demographic metadata was included differed by source and by participant, and the metadata was provided uncurated.

The sample holds a few counts of this clone. Its antigen is currently not known. The sample holds no much larger clone one base away, and base qualities are not on file. The immunoSEQ Assay, a bias-controlled multiplex PCR, was used to amplify TCRbeta CDR3 regions from genomic DNA. In the authors' own workflow: The number of nucleated cells in each sample was estimated from the amplification of reference gene primers within the assay. To quantify the absolute abundance of each unique TCRbeta CDR3 rearrangement, sequence reads were collapsed and filtered. For each sample, productive Simpson clonality was calculated as the square root of Simpson's diversity index across productive rearrangements. TCRdb carries this immuneACCESS record with in-frame sequences only. Its versions omit some clonotypes, under half of them owing to an unresolved V gene in the studies checked, with the rest unexplained. V, J and clone size are those of that table, while D and trimming were read from the DNA. The sample table records over 85,000 clones; about four fifths of these occur just once. The ten largest clonotypes hold 24% of the sample.

Counted from cysteine to phenylalanine, this CDR3 has 16 amino acids. Only the CDR3 portion is preserved as DNA: 48 bases, with reading frame beginning at the first base. V loses 0 bases, J loses 2 bases, and the germline ends lie 14 bases apart. As encoded in the germline V gene, CDR1 is SGHRS while CDR2 is YFSETQ. The collaborating institutions used their own protocols to collect whole blood in K2EDTA tubes. Collaborator samples were shipped for TCRbeta analysis as frozen whole blood, isolated PBMCs, or DNA extracted from either sample type. The chain is encoded by TRBV5-1 joined to TRBJ1-2; matching of 6 bases hints at TRBD1 as the D gene. The sample taken for sequencing was peripheral blood. The receptor comes from a man in his 70s with acute or convalescent COVID-19. The bases read TGCGCCAGCAGCTTGGATTGGCAGGGGAGCAACTATGGCTACACCTTC. Translated, this gives CASSLDWQGSNYGYTF.